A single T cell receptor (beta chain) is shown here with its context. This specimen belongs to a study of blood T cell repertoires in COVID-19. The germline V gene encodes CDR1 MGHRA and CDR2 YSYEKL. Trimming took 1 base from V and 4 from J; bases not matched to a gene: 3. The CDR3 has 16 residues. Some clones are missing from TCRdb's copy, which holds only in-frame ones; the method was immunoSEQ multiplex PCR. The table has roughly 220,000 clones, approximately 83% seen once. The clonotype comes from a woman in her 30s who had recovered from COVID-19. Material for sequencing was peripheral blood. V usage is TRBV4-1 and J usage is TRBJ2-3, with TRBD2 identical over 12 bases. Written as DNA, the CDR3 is TGCGCCAGCAGCCAAGGGGCTAGCGGGAGGGCAGATACGCAGTATTTT. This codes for CASSQGASGRADTQYF.